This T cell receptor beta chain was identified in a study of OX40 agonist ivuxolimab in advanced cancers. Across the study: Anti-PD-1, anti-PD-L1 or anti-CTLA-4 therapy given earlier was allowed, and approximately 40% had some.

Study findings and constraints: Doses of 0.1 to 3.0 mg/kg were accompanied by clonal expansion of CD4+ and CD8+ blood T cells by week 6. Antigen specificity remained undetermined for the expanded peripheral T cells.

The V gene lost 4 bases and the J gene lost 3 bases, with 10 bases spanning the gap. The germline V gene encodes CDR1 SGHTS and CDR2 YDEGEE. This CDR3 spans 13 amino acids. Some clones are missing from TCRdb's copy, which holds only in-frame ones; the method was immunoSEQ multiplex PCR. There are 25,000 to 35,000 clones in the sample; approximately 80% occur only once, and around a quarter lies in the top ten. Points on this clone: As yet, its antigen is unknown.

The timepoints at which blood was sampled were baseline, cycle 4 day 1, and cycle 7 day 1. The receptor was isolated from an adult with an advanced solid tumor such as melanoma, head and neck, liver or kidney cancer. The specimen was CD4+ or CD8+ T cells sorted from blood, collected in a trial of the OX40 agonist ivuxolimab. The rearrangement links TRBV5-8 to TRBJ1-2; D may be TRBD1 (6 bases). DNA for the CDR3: TGTGCCAGCAGCCCATGGACAGACTATGGCTACACCTTC. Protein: CASSPWTDYGYTF.